These T cell receptor beta chains were read from a single sample in a study of shared clonotypes between healthy human individuals. Assay: immunoSEQ multiplex PCR; the TCRdb copy retains only in-frame clones and omits some. The sample shows about 480,000 clones, more than 65% of them seen only once. Sequences were obtained from PBMCs. These receptors came from a woman aged 40 to 50 in good health. Some clones in this sample may be carry-over from other donors' samples. The CDR3 runs from the conserved cysteine through the conserved F or W. D genes are given only for firm matches. Clone size is stated in some rows and not others, as once, few, many or a class when expanded.

v_gene	abundance	j_gene	d_gene	CDR3aa	CDR3nt
TRBV2	once	TRBJ2-1	NA	CASSETYQGGDPYNEQFF	TGTGCCAGCAGTGAAACGTATCAGGGCGGGGACCCCTACAATGAGCAGTTCTTC
TRBV2	many	TRBJ2-5	TRBD2	CASTAGVMETQYF	TGTGCCAGCACTGCGGGAGTAATGGAGACCCAGTACTTC
TRBV7-6	NA	TRBJ1-2	NA	CASSAAGTDYGYTF	TGTGCCAGCAGCGCCGCCGGGACCGATTATGGCTACACCTTC
TRBV25-1	NA	TRBJ2-7	NA	CASSEGYEQYF	TGTGCCAGCAGTGAGGGGTACGAGCAGTACTTC
TRBV5-6	NA	TRBJ2-2	NA	CASSRREGGVGGELFF	TGTGCCAGCAGCCGGCGGGAAGGCGGCGTTGGCGGGGAGCTGTTTTTT
TRBV28	NA	TRBJ2-7	TRBD1	CASSTWTGIDEQYF	TGTGCCAGCAGTACGTGGACAGGGATTGACGAGCAGTACTTC
TRBV20-1	few	TRBJ2-7	NA	CSASEAYEQYF	TGCAGTGCTAGTGAGGCATACGAGCAGTACTTC
TRBV13	NA	TRBJ1-2	NA	CASSLAVYGYTF	TGTGCCAGCAGCTTAGCAGTCTATGGCTACACCTTC
TRBV6-1	NA	TRBJ2-7	NA	CASSSTAGIHEQYF	TGTGCCAGCTCCTCCACGGCGGGGATCCACGAGCAGTACTTC
TRBV7-3	NA	TRBJ2-5	TRBD1	CASSPGQGSSETQYF	TGTGCCAGCAGCCCCGGACAGGGTAGCAGCGAGACCCAGTACTTC
TRBV7-9	once	TRBJ1-2	TRBD1	CASSYRAGGYGYTF	TGTGCCAGCAGCTACCGAGCAGGGGGCTATGGCTACACCTTC
TRBV18	NA	TRBJ2-2	NA	CASSLGQSFTGELFF	TGTGCCAGCTCACTCGGACAGTCGTTCACCGGGGAGCTGTTTTTT
TRBV28	NA	TRBJ2-7	NA	CASRGFGLLPSYEQYF	TGTGCCAGCAGGGGGTTCGGGCTTCTACCCTCCTACGAGCAGTACTTC
TRBV27	NA	TRBJ2-7	TRBD1	CASRRRGTGNYEQYF	TGTGCCAGCAGACGAAGGGGGACAGGGAACTACGAGCAGTACTTC
TRBV11-3	NA	TRBJ1-1	NA	CASSPQGYGSTEAFF	TGTGCCAGCAGCCCCCAGGGGTACGGGAGCACTGAAGCTTTCTTT
TRBV11-2	NA	TRBJ1-3	NA	CASSSTKTGNTIYF	TGTGCCAGCAGCTCGACCAAAACCGGAAACACCATATATTTT
TRBV7-9	NA	TRBJ2-1	NA	CASSLRDSSSYNEQFF	TGTGCCAGCAGCTTGCGGGACTCCAGCTCCTACAATGAGCAGTTCTTC
TRBV6-4	NA	TRBJ1-1	NA	CASSPEMSGSTEAFF	TGTGCCAGCAGCCCGGAGATGTCCGGAAGCACTGAAGCTTTCTTT
TRBV5-4	NA	TRBJ1-1	NA	CASSLRDLTEAFF	TGTGCCAGCAGCTTGAGGGACTTGACTGAAGCTTTCTTT
TRBV4-1	once	TRBJ2-2	TRBD1	CASSHSIQGRIAGELFF	TGCGCCAGCAGCCATTCAATACAGGGGCGGATCGCCGGGGAGCTGTTTTTT
TRBV7-8	NA	TRBJ2-3	TRBD2	CASSPGLAATDTQYF	TGTGCCAGCAGCCCGGGACTAGCGGCCACAGATACGCAGTATTTT
TRBV11-2	NA	TRBJ2-7	NA	CASSASYEQYF	TGTGCCAGCAGTGCCTCCTACGAGCAGTACTTC
TRBV7-2	NA	TRBJ2-5	TRBD1	CASSPGGIETQYF	TGTGCCAGCAGCCCAGGGGGTATAGAGACCCAGTACTTC
TRBV28	NA	TRBJ2-7	TRBD2	CASSLSPWTSGFSYEQYF	TGTGCCAGCAGTTTATCGCCTTGGACTAGCGGCTTCTCCTACGAGCAGTACTTC
TRBV2	NA	TRBJ2-5	TRBD1	CASSVYRGETQYF	TGTGCCAGCAGTGTGTACAGGGGTGAGACCCAGTACTTC
TRBV5-5	few	TRBJ2-5	NA	CASSLEAFLDQETQYF	TGTGCCAGCAGCTTGGAGGCGTTTTTAGATCAAGAGACCCAGTACTTC
TRBV7-3	NA	TRBJ2-1	TRBD1	CASSPTGTAYNEQFF	TGTGCCAGCAGCCCCACCGGGACAGCCTACAATGAGCAGTTCTTC
TRBV15	NA	TRBJ2-1	NA	CATSSPGTPPINEQFF	TGTGCCACCAGCAGTCCCGGGACTCCACCGATTAATGAGCAGTTCTTC
TRBV18	few	TRBJ1-5	NA	CASSDKWADNQPQHF	TGTGCCAGCTCGGACAAATGGGCGGACAATCAGCCCCAGCATTTT
TRBV28	NA	TRBJ2-7	NA	CASSRGGRQYF	TGTGCCAGCAGCAGAGGGGGAAGGCAGTACTTC
TRBV18	NA	TRBJ1-4	NA	CASLSTGGEKLFF	TGTGCCAGCTTATCGACAGGCGGTGAAAAACTGTTTTTT
TRBV5-1	once	TRBJ2-3	TRBD2	CASSLDGVAGVDTQYF	TGCGCCAGCAGCTTGGACGGGGTAGCGGGAGTAGATACGCAGTATTTT
TRBV5-1	NA	TRBJ2-7	TRBD2	CASSWASGSREQYF	TGCGCCAGCAGCTGGGCTAGCGGGAGTAGGGAGCAGTACTTC
TRBV6-5	once	TRBJ2-5	NA	CASSYRSGTQETQYF	TGTGCCAGCAGTTACAGGTCAGGGACCCAAGAGACCCAGTACTTC
TRBV15	NA	TRBJ2-3	NA	CATSRARVGADTQYF	TGTGCCACCAGCAGAGCCCGAGTAGGAGCAGATACGCAGTATTTT
TRBV29-1	many	TRBJ1-1	NA	CSFAVVNRAGTEAFF	TGCAGTTTCGCCGTCGTGAATAGGGCGGGGACTGAAGCTTTCTTT
TRBV4-1	NA	TRBJ2-7	TRBD1	CASSQPGQGYEQYF	TGCGCCAGCAGCCAACCGGGACAGGGTTACGAGCAGTACTTC
TRBV18	NA	TRBJ2-1	NA	CASSPNPIQGWNEQFF	TGTGCCAGCTCACCCAACCCAATACAGGGTTGGAATGAGCAGTTCTTC
TRBV30	NA	TRBJ2-3	TRBD2	CAWGSGLAGGFTDTQYF	TGTGCCTGGGGGTCCGGACTAGCGGGAGGATTCACAGATACGCAGTATTTT
TRBV7-9	once	TRBJ1-2	NA	CASSSSLHLNYGYTF	TGTGCCAGCAGCTCCAGCCTACACCTGAACTATGGCTACACCTTC
TRBV5-1	NA	TRBJ2-7	TRBD2	CASSLAEGLAGEQYF	TGCGCCAGCAGCTTGGCCGAGGGACTAGCGGGCGAGCAGTACTTC
TRBV6-5	NA	TRBJ1-2	NA	CASSYLQSGKTGYTF	TGTGCCAGCAGTTACTTGCAGTCGGGCAAGACGGGCTACACCTTC
TRBV5-6	few	TRBJ2-1	NA	CASSPWTGKRAYNEQFF	TGTGCCAGCAGCCCTTGGACGGGAAAACGGGCCTACAATGAGCAGTTCTTC
TRBV6-6	few	TRBJ1-1	NA	CASSYSAGSEAFF	TGTGCCAGCAGTTACTCGGCGGGATCGGAAGCTTTCTTT
TRBV7-9	NA	TRBJ1-2	NA	CASTSTANNYGYTF	TGTGCCAGCACCTCGACAGCGAATAACTATGGCTACACCTTC
TRBV4-3	NA	TRBJ1-2	NA	CASSQFSRVTNNYGYTF	TGCGCCAGCAGCCAATTCTCCCGAGTTACCAATAACTATGGCTACACCTTC
TRBV6-4	NA	TRBJ2-2	TRBD1	CASSDRTGVNTGELFF	TGTGCCAGCAGTGACCGGACAGGGGTGAACACCGGGGAGCTGTTTTTT
TRBV14	NA	TRBJ2-7	TRBD1	CASSPQGWNEQYF	TGTGCCAGCAGCCCACAGGGGTGGAACGAGCAGTACTTC
TRBV2	many	TRBJ2-1	TRBD2	CASSLAGVGVEQFF	TGTGCCAGCAGTTTAGCGGGAGTGGGGGTTGAGCAGTTCTTC
TRBV9	NA	TRBJ2-5	TRBD2	CASSVDPSGSQTQYF	TGTGCCAGCAGCGTAGACCCGAGCGGGAGTCAGACCCAGTACTTC
TRBV28	NA	TRBJ1-2	NA	CASSQIPSRYGYTF	TGTGCCAGCAGCCAGATTCCCAGTCGTTATGGCTACACCTTC
TRBV18	NA	TRBJ2-5	NA	CASSPGQETQYF	TGTGCCAGCTCACCAGGCCAAGAGACCCAGTACTTC
TRBV6-5	NA	TRBJ1-1	NA	CASSYLQGIGAFF	TGTGCCAGCAGTTACCTCCAGGGAATTGGGGCTTTCTTT